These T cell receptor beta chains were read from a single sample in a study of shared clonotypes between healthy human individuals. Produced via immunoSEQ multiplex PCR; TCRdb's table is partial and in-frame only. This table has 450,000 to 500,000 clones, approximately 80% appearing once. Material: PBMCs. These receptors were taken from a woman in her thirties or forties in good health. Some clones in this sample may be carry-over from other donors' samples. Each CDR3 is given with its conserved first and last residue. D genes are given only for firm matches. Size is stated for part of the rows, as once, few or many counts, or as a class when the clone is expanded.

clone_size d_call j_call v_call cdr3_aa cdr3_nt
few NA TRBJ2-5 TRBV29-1 CSVEGVPGYQETQYF TGCAGCGTTGAAGGTGTCCCGGGGTACCAAGAGACCCAGTACTTC
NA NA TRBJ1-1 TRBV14 CASTPNMNTEAFF TGTGCCAGCACCCCAAATATGAACACTGAAGCTTTCTTT
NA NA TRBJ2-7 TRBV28 CASSLVERYRPEQYF TGTGCCAGCAGTTTAGTTGAAAGGTACCGTCCCGAGCAGTACTTC
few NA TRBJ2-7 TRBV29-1 CSVGWRDEQYF TGCAGCGTTGGGTGGAGGGACGAGCAGTACTTC
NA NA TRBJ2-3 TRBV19 CASSMIYLIEGAQYF TGTGCCAGTAGTATGATTTACCTTATAGAGGGTGCGCAGTATTTT
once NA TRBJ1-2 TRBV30 CAWSHGEGYTF TGTGCCTGGAGTCACGGCGAGGGCTACACCTTC
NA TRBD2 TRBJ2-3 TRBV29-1 CSVERRERTDTQYF TGCAGCGTTGAACGGCGGGAGCGCACAGATACGCAGTATTTT
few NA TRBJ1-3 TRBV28 CASRSREPGNTIYF TGTGCCAGCAGGTCCCGAGAGCCTGGAAACACCATATATTTT
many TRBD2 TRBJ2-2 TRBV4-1 CASSQEASGSGELFF TGCGCCAGCAGCCAAGAAGCTAGCGGGAGCGGGGAGCTGTTTTTT
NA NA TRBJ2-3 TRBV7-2 CASSLGGSGADTQYF TGTGCCAGCAGCTTAGGGGGGTCTGGGGCAGATACGCAGTATTTT
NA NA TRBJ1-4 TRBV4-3 CASSQDIQEKLFF TGCGCCAGCAGCCAAGACATTCAGGAAAAACTGTTTTTT
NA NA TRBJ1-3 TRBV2 CASSVGGNTIYF TGTGCCAGCAGTGTAGGAGGAAACACCATATATTTT
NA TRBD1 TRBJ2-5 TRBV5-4 CASSRGQGGQETQYF TGTGCCAGCAGCCGGGGACAGGGAGGTCAGGAGACCCAGTACTTC
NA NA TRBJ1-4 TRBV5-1 CASSLGVVIGEKLFF TGCGCCAGCAGCTTGGGGGTCGTGATAGGTGAAAAACTGTTTTTT
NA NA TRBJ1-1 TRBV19 CASSRETVVEAFF TGTGCCAGTAGTCGGGAGACGGTGGTTGAAGCTTTCTTT
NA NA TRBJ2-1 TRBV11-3 CASSPSPQNERFF TGTGCCAGCAGCCCCTCTCCCCAGAATGAGCGGTTCTTC
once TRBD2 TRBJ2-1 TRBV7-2 CASSAGVSNYNEQFF TGTGCCAGCAGCGCGGGAGTTAGTAACTACAATGAGCAGTTCTTC
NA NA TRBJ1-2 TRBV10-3 CAISETQGSNYGYTF TGTGCCATCAGTGAAACTCAGGGATCTAACTATGGCTACACCTTC
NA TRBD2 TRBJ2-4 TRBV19 CASSSGGRGIAKNIQYF TGTGCCAGTAGTTCGGGAGGGCGTGGGATAGCCAAAAACATTCAGTACTTC
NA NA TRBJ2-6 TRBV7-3 CASSLIGSPESGANVLTF TGTGCCAGCAGCTTAATCGGTTCCCCCGAGTCTGGGGCCAACGTCCTGACTTTC
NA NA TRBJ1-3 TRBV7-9 CASSLGGPGNTIYF TGTGCCAGCAGCCTAGGGGGTCCTGGAAACACCATATATTTT
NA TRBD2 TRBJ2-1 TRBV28 CASRPGTSGYNEQFF TGTGCCAGCAGACCCGGGACTAGCGGTTACAATGAGCAGTTCTTC
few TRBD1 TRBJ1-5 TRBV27 CASRVDRAYNQPQHF TGTGCCAGCAGGGTTGACAGGGCTTACAATCAGCCCCAGCATTTT
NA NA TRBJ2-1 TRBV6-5 CASSYSGGNSYNEQFF TGTGCCAGCAGTTACTCGGGTGGGAACTCCTACAATGAGCAGTTCTTC
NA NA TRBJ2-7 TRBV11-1 CASSATSRQVLTYEQYF TGTGCCAGCAGCGCCACATCGAGACAGGTTTTGACCTACGAGCAGTACTTC
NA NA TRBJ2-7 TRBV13 CASSLGGVSGREYF TGTGCCAGCAGCTTAGGAGGGGTTAGTGGCAGGGAGTACTTC
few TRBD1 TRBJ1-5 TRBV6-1 CASSWGQGANQPQHF TGTGCCAGCAGCTGGGGACAGGGGGCGAATCAGCCCCAGCATTTT
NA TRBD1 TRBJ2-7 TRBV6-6 CASSYSSRDRPYEQYF TGTGCCAGCAGTTACTCTTCAAGGGACAGGCCCTACGAGCAGTACTTC
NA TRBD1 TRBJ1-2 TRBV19 CASRHPPQGVTYGYTF TGTGCCAGTAGGCACCCGCCTCAGGGGGTAACGTATGGCTACACCTTC
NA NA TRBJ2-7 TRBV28 CSAGDYEQYF TGTAGTGCGGGTGACTACGAGCAGTACTTC
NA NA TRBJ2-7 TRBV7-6 CASSSTPSLAADEQYF TGTGCCAGCAGCTCCACCCCCTCGTTGGCAGCGGACGAGCAGTACTTC
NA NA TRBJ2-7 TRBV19 CASSLAGSSYEQYF TGTGCCAGTAGTCTGGCGGGGTCCTCCTACGAGCAGTACTTC
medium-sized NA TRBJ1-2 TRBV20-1 CSASRGEGYTF TGCAGTGCTAGCCGGGGGGAAGGCTACACCTTC
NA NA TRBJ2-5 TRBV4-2 CASSQGVSRETQYF TGTGCCAGCAGCCAAGGGGTTAGCCGCGAGACCCAGTACTTC
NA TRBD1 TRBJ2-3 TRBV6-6 CASSYGGTGGTDTQYF TGTGCCAGCAGTTATGGGGGGACAGGGGGCACAGATACGCAGTATTTT
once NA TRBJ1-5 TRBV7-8 CASSLTQGAQHF TGTGCCAGCAGCTTAACACAGGGAGCCCAGCATTTT
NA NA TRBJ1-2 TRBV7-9 CASSHDRYPANYGYTF TGTGCCAGCAGCCACGACAGATATCCCGCTAACTATGGCTACACCTTC
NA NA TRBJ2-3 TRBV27 CASSLTGTDTQYF TGTGCCAGCAGTTTAACTGGCACAGATACGCAGTATTTT
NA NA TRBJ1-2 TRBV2 CASSEAHTANYGYTF TGTGCCAGCAGTGAAGCACATACCGCTAACTATGGCTACACCTTC
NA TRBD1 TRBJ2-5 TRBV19 CASSIGPGGETQYF TGTGCCAGTAGTATAGGCCCAGGGGGAGAGACCCAGTACTTC
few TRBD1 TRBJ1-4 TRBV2 CASSKAGQGYEKLFF TGTGCCAGCAGTAAAGCGGGACAGGGGTACGAAAAACTGTTTTTT
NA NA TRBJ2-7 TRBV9 CASSVEGPSYEQYF TGTGCCAGCAGCGTAGAGGGACCATCCTACGAGCAGTACTTC
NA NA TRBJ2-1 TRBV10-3 CAISLQKGGYNEQFF TGTGCCATCAGCCTACAGAAAGGGGGCTACAATGAGCAGTTCTTC
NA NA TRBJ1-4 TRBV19 CASSSGRRSNEKLFF TGTGCCAGTAGTTCAGGTCGGCGGTCTAATGAAAAACTGTTTTTT
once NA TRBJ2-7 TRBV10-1 CASSGSGYGEQYF TGCGCCAGCAGTGGGTCAGGGTATGGCGAGCAGTACTTC
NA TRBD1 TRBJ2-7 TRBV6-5 CASSVGGFVHEQYF TGTGCCAGCAGTGTAGGGGGCTTCGTGCACGAGCAGTACTTC
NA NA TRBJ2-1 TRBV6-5 CASSSTEFNEQFF TGTGCCAGCAGTTCCACCGAGTTTAATGAGCAGTTCTTC
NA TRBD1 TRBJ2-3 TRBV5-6 CASNGQGSTDTQYF TGTGCCAGCAATGGACAGGGAAGCACAGATACGCAGTATTTT
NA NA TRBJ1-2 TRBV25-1 CASSPYREAGYTF TGTGCCAGCAGTCCCTACCGAGAGGCTGGCTACACCTTC
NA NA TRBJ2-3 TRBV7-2 CASSLDRGGTPKDTQYF TGTGCCAGCAGCTTAGACCGAGGCGGGACACCTAAAGATACGCAGTATTTT
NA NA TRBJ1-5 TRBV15 CATSRGRNSNQPQHF TGTGCCACCAGCAGGGGACGGAATAGCAATCAGCCCCAGCATTTT
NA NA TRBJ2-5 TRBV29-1 CSVPGPFEETQYF TGCAGCGTTCCTGGACCTTTCGAAGAGACCCAGTACTTC